The clone carrying this T cell receptor beta chain was seen repeatedly, ten times or more. Its antigen is undetermined. The data were obtained in a study of T cells after yellow fever vaccination. Study-wide points: Although most clonotypes did not, a small share appeared in both CD4 and CD8 compartments.

One entry per CDR3 protein, called by TCRdb with MiXCR from the 5' RACE reads. The sample holds roughly 330,000 distinct CDR3 sequences, approximately 4% seen once. The CDR3 is 15 amino acids. V trimming: 3 bases; J trimming: 9 bases; junction bases outside the gene matches: 9. The receptor comes from a man younger than 30 who received the YFV17D yellow fever vaccine. The material was PBMCs, obtained 5 days after the yellow fever booster vaccination. The J gene is TRBJ2-1, the V gene TRBV12-3 or TRBV12-4; 9 bases map to TRBD2. The CDR3 DNA sequence: TGTGCCAGCAGTTTGCGGCGGGGGGGCCTAGGTGAGCAGTTCTTC. Residues: CASSLRRGGLGEQFF.